Listed here are 13 T cell receptor beta chains from one sample, sequenced in a study of metastatic and nonmetastatic thyroid tumors. Patients underwent thyroid surgery, and none had received any treatment before it. Through MiXCR, TCRdb re-clonotyped the PCR reads. The sample lists 16,000 or so clones; roughly 25% were seen once. The sequenced material came from adjacent normal tissue. All receptors derive from a female donor with papillary thyroid cancer or a benign thyroid nodule (not recorded which). Some clones in this sample may be carry-over from other donors' samples.

This clone was counted between two and nine times. CDR3: CASSSRDSYNEQFF. In DNA, the CDR3 is TGTGCCAGCAGCTCCCGGGACTCGTACAATGAGCAGTTCTTC. The chain uses TRBV2 and TRBJ2-1; D perhaps matches TRBD2 (6 bases). Germline-derived CDR1 and CDR2 are SNHLY and FYNNEI. The length of the CDR3 is 14 residues. The V gene lost 6 bases and the J gene lost 4 bases, with 13 bases spanning the gap.

V is TRBV20-1 and J is TRBJ2-5; D is undetermined. The CDR3 sequence is 12 residues long. From germline, CDR1 is DFQATT and CDR2 SNEGSKA (reference sequence). The V end lost 4 bases, the J end lost 4 bases, and 10 bases lay between the germline ends. In DNA form, the CDR3 reads TGCAGTGCTATATCTTGGGGAGAGACCCAGTACTTC. Protein sequence: CSAISWGETQYF.

This chain links TRBV11-1 with TRBJ2-2; 13 bases match TRBD2. This CDR3 comprises 17 residues. Germline V gene lookup returns CDR1 SGHAT and CDR2 FQDESV (reference sequence). The V segment lost 3 bases and the J segment 3 bases; nucleotides outside the gene matches: 4. The CDR3 DNA reads as TGTGCCAGCAGCTTGGACGGACTAGCGGGAGACACCGGGGAGCTGTTTTTT. It yields the protein CASSLDGLAGDTGELFF. Full variable domain (outside the CDR3, taken from reference TRBV11-1 and TRBJ2-2): EAEVAQSPRYKITEKSQAVAFWCDPISGHATLYWYRQILGQGPELLVQFQDESVVDDSQLPKDRFSAERLKGVDSTLKIQPAELGDSAMYLCASSLDGLAGDTGELFFGEGSRLTVL.

This rearrangement joins TRBV30 to TRBJ2-1; 8 bases match TRBD2. The J segment lost 5 bases and the V segment lost 6 bases, leaving 3 bases of the junction unmatched. Per the germline V gene, CDR1 is GTSNPN and CDR2 is SVGIG (reference sequence). CDR3 length equals 12 residues. CDR3 in amino acids: CACTSGHNEQFF. CDR3 bases: TGTGCCTGTACTAGCGGCCACAATGAGCAGTTCTTC.

This clone was counted many times. The chain is built from TRBV4-1 and TRBJ1-6, with D possibly being TRBD1 (5 bases). Germline V CDR1 and CDR2: MGHRA, YSYEKL. This CDR3 comprises 14 residues. Between the trimmed V and J ends, which lost 1 base and 8 bases, there was a span of 9 bases. The CDR3 loop reads CASSQGQGDSPLHF. Written as DNA, the CDR3 is TGCGCCAGCAGCCAAGGGCAGGGTGATTCACCCCTCCACTTT.

The chain links TRBV9 to TRBJ2-7, with 8 positions matching TRBD2. Trimming at V came to 3 bases and at J to 0 bases, leaving 2 bases not matched to a gene. This CDR3 is 14 amino acids long. The germline V gene encodes CDR1 SGDLS and CDR2 YYNGEE. Here the CDR3 DNA reads TGTGCCAGCAGCGGCGGGACTAGCTCCTACGAGCAGTACTTC. Amino acid sequence: CASSGGTSSYEQYF.

The rearrangement joins TRBV12-3 or TRBV12-4 to TRBJ2-2; the match to TRBD2 covers 7 bases. There are 20 residues in the CDR3. The V segment lost 9 bases and the J segment 3 bases; nucleotides outside the gene matches: 25. CDR3 sequence: CARSLTGLCLGTPDTGELFF. As DNA, the CDR3 is TGTGCCAGGAGTCTTACGGGACTATGTTTGGGAACCCCCGACACCGGGGAGCTGTTTTTT.

This sequence joins TRBV9 and TRBJ1-6; D remains ambiguous. Per germline, CDR1 SGDLS and CDR2 YYNGEE. V lost 2 bases, J lost 6 bases, and 9 bases lay in between. CDR3 length equals 14 residues. In DNA form, the CDR3 reads TGTGCCAGCAGCGTCGGCCAGGTTAATTCACCCCTCCACTTT. It yields the protein CASSVGQVNSPLHF.

The genes are TRBV5-8 and TRBJ1-1, with a tentative D call TRBD1 (5 bases). The CDR3 runs 14 residues. CDR1 is SGHTS, CDR2 YDEGEE, per germline. Trimming took 2 bases from V and 2 from J, leaving 10 bases between them. CDR3 sequence reads: CASSFLGENTEAFF. CDR3 bases: TGTGCCAGCAGCTTCCTAGGGGAAAACACTGAAGCTTTCTTT.

V usage is TRBV7-9 and J usage is TRBJ2-7; TRBD2 matches 9 bases. CDR1 and CDR2 from the germline V gene are SEHNR and FQNEAQ (reference sequence). Germline trimming cut 8 bases from V and 3 bases from J; bases unmatched to any gene: 2. The CDR3 covers 12 residues. The CDR3, as DNA: TGTGCCAGCGAGCGGGAGGTCTACGAGCAGTACTTC. This codes for CASEREVYEQYF.

This chain uses TRBV4-3 with TRBJ2-3; 8 bases match TRBD1. Trimming removed 4 bases from V and 3 bases from J; junction bases left unmatched: 6. The germline V gene has CDR1 LGHNA and CDR2 YSLEER. The CDR3 contains 15 residues. This CDR3 reads CASSPTGDRTDTQYF. The CDR3 DNA reads TGCGCCAGCAGCCCGACAGGGGACAGGACAGATACGCAGTATTTT.

V is TRBV9 and J is TRBJ2-7; D call uncertain. There are 14 residues in the CDR3. Germline V CDR1 and CDR2: SGDLS, YYNGEE. Trimming removed 0 bases at V and 6 bases at J, with 13 bases between. CDR3 loop: CASSVGTMGFEQYF. The CDR3 coding sequence is TGTGCCAGCAGCGTAGGTACGATGGGGTTCGAGCAGTACTTC.

The J gene is TRBJ1-2, the V gene TRBV6-5, with TRBD1 identical over 11 bases. Unmatched junction bases numbered 7, after V lost 2 bases and J lost 8 bases. CDR1 is MNHEY, CDR2 SVGAGI, per germline. The CDR3 extends over 15 amino acids. The CDR3 DNA follows: TGTGCCAGCAGTTACGCCGAGGACAGGGGGCTGGGCTACACCTTC. It specifies CASSYAEDRGLGYTF.